This T cell receptor beta chain was found in a study of blood T cell repertoires in COVID-19. Assay: immunoSEQ multiplex PCR; the TCRdb copy retains only in-frame clones and omits some. The sample has about 25,000 clones; 94% are singletons. V lost 4 bases and J lost 6, with 8 bases in between. Germline CDR1 SGHRS, CDR2 YFSETQ. This CDR3 region has 13 residues. The origin of this receptor is a human donor with active COVID-19. The donor label of this sample is uncertain. Sample: peripheral blood. This chain joins TRBV5-1 and TRBJ1-6, with D hard to call. This chain's CDR3 is CASSTDSNSPLHF. CDR3 nucleotides: TGCGCCAGCAGCACAGATTCTAATTCACCCCTCCACTTT.